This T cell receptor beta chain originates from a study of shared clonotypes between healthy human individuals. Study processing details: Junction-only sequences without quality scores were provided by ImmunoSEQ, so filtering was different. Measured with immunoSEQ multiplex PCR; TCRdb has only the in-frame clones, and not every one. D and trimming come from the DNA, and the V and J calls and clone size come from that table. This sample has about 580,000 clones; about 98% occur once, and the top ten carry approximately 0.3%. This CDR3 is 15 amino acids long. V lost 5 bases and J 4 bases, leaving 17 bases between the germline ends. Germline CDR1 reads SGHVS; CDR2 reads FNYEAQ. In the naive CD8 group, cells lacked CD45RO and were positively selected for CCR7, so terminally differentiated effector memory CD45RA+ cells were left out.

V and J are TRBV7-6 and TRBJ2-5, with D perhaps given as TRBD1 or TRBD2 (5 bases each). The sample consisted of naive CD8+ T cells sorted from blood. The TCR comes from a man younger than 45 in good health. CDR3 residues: CASSPGTYRGETQYF. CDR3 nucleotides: TGTGCCAGCAGCCCGGGGACCTACAGAGGAGAGACCCAGTACTTC.